One sample yielded the 22 T cell receptor beta chains listed below, sequenced in a study of beta chain features in type 1 diabetes. Expressed TCRB transcripts got sequenced, as all isolated RNA was reverse transcribed. Data came from immunoSEQ multiplex PCR; TCRdb stores just in-frame clones and leaves some out. The repertoire holds a few hundred thousand clones, less than 35% seen once, with approximately 4% in the top ten. The specimen was central memory CD4+ T cells from blood. The receptors derive from a man aged 30 to 39 in good health.

The rearrangement links TRBV7-2 to TRBJ2-5; tentatively, D is TRBD2 (5 bases). The V end was cut by 5 bases, the J end by 5 bases, with 15 bases between. The CDR3 contains 14 residues. The germline V gene has CDR1 SGHTA and CDR2 FQGNSA. This chain's CDR3 is CASSPRPGGETQYF. The CDR3 DNA is TGTGCCAGCAGCCCCCGACCCGGCGGGGAGACCCAGTACTTC.

The rearrangement uses TRBV4-2 and TRBJ2-7; unclear D gene. Trimming cost V 2 bases and J 4 bases, with 12 bases left between them. CDR3 length equals 14 residues. Germline V gene sequence: CDR1 LGHNA, CDR2 YNFKEQ. The CDR3 bases are TGTGCCAGCAGCCAACAAGACAAAAGTTACGAGCAGTACTTC. This sequence encodes CASSQQDKSYEQYF.

This rearrangement joins TRBV5-6 to TRBJ1-2; D unresolved. The CDR3 sequence is 14 residues long. The germline gives CDR1 SGHDT, CDR2 YYEEEE. Trimming shortened V by 3 bases and J by 4 bases, and 13 bases separated the two germline ends. CDR3: CASSSVGEFYGYTF. The CDR3 DNA reads as TGTGCCAGCAGCTCAGTCGGAGAATTCTATGGCTACACCTTC.

The chain links TRBV29-1 to TRBJ1-3; maybe TRBD1 (6 bases). Deletions cut 5 bases from V and 3 bases from J, with 11 bases between. Germline V gene lookup returns CDR1 SQVTM and CDR2 ANQGSEA. This CDR3 comprises 13 residues. The CDR3 nucleotides are TGCAGCGTTTCGGACAGAAGTGGAAACACCATATATTTT. Amino acids: CSVSDRSGNTIYF.

This chain uses TRBV5-1 with TRBJ2-5; 7 bases map to TRBD1. Germline V gene data show CDR1 as SGHRS and CDR2 as YFSETQ. J lost 4 bases, V lost 6 bases, and 9 bases had no gene match. There are 14 residues in the CDR3. The CDR3 protein is CASNLDRARETQYF. The CDR3 nucleotides are TGCGCCAGCAACCTCGACAGGGCTCGAGAGACCCAGTACTTC.

In this sample, this clone turned up once. A read error may account for a junction end that differs from germline. The chain uses TRBV2 and TRBJ1-1; D remains ambiguous. CDR3 size: 11 residues. Per the germline V gene, CDR1 is SNHLY and CDR2 is FYNNEI. The CDR3 is CASSAEYETFF. CDR3 DNA: TGTGCCAGCAGCGCAGAATATGAAACTTTCTTT.

The chain joins TRBV4-3 to TRBJ2-1, with 12 bases fitting TRBD2. The CDR3 is 18 amino acids. Trimming cost V 0 bases and J 3 bases; bases outside gene matches: 6. In germline, CDR1 is LGHNA, CDR2 YSLEER. The CDR3 protein is CASSQERLAGGGYNEQFF. Written as DNA, the CDR3 is TGCGCCAGCAGCCAAGAACGGCTAGCGGGAGGGGGCTACAATGAGCAGTTCTTC.

The chain carries TRBV5-1 and TRBJ1-5; 9 positions match TRBD1. Germline values: CDR1 SGHRS, CDR2 YFSETQ. The J segment lost 5 bases and the V segment lost 4 bases, leaving 4 bases of the junction unmatched. The CDR3 is 14 amino acids. CDR3 sequence reads: CASSPGQGDQPQHF. The DNA of the CDR3 is TGCGCCAGCAGCCCGGGACAGGGAGATCAGCCCCAGCATTTT.

The J gene is TRBJ1-5, the V gene TRBV28; 7 bases map to TRBD1. After removal of 2 bases from V and 2 bases from J, the junction contained 0 bases not matched to a gene. CDR1 is MDHEN, CDR2 SYDVKM, per germline. CDR3 length: 14 amino acids. This chain's CDR3 is CASSLQGGNQPQHF. CDR3 DNA sequence: TGTGCCAGCAGTTTACAGGGGGGCAATCAGCCCCAGCATTTT.

This clone was found a few times. This rearrangement joins TRBV30 to TRBJ1-3; the D is unclear. CDR1 is GTSNPN and CDR2 is SVGIG in the germline V gene (reference sequence). The CDR3 has 13 residues. V lost 5 bases, J lost 2 bases, and 10 bases lay in between. Written as DNA, the CDR3 is TGTGCCTGGGGACCTGGGGCTGGAAACACCATATATTTT. Protein sequence: CAWGPGAGNTIYF.

This clone has a handful of counts. This sequence joins TRBV11-2 and TRBJ2-3; TRBD2 aligns across 8 bases. The length of the CDR3 is 18 residues. Trimming removed 1 base from V and 4 bases from J; junction bases left unmatched: 13. Germline CDR1 is SGHAT and CDR2 is FQNNGV. CDR3 protein: CASSLVLVVAGRADTQYF. Written as DNA, the CDR3 is TGTGCCAGCAGCTTAGTCCTGGTGGTAGCGGGACGCGCAGATACGCAGTATTTT. Together with reference TRBV11-2 and TRBJ2-3, the CDR3 gives the full variable domain: EAGVAQSPRYKIIEKRQSVAFWCNPISGHATLYWYQQILGQGPKLLIQFQNNGVVDDSQLPKDRFSAERLKGVDSTLKIQPAKLEDSAVYLCASSLVLVVAGRADTQYFGPGTRLTVL.

The CDR3, as DNA: TGTGCCAGCAGCTCCTGGACTAGCGGGCTACTCACAGATACGCAGTATTTT. Protein sequence: CASSSWTSGLLTDTQYF. The V and J genes are TRBV7-2 and TRBJ2-3, with 11 bases aligning to TRBD2. The CDR3 is 17 residues long. V dropped 4 bases and J dropped 2; count of bases not matched to a gene: 8. CDR1 and CDR2 (germline): SGHTA, FQGNSA.

This clone was recorded at least ten times. The CDR3 reads CAWSNRAGYEQYF. In DNA form, the CDR3 reads TGTGCCTGGAGTAATCGCGCCGGGTACGAGCAGTACTTC. The genes are TRBV30 and TRBJ2-7; D not resolved. V lost 2 bases and J lost 4, with 12 bases in between. The CDR3 runs to 13 residues. In germline, CDR1 is GTSNPN, CDR2 SVGIG (reference sequence). The whole variable domain, remainder taken from reference TRBV30 and TRBJ2-7, is SQTIHQWPATLVQPVGSPLSLECTVEGTSNPNLYWYRQAAGRGLQLLFYSVGIGQISSEVPQNLSASRPQDRQFILSSKKLLLSDSGFYLCAWSNRAGYEQYFGPGTRLTVT.

The chain uses TRBV6-5 and TRBJ2-7; D possibly corresponds to TRBD2 (5 bases). Germline CDR1 MNHEY, CDR2 SVGAGI. The CDR3 sequence is 12 residues long. V lost 5 bases, J lost 6 bases, and 11 bases lay in between. CDR3 region: CASSETRAEQYF. The CDR3 DNA reads as TGTGCCAGCAGTGAAACGAGGGCCGAGCAGTACTTC.

CDR3 DNA: TGTGCCAGCAGCTTAGCCAGGGCCGGCGGCGAGCAGTACTTC. This encodes CASSLARAGGEQYF. The chain uses TRBV7-2 and TRBJ2-7, with D possibly being TRBD1 (5 bases). The CDR3 has 14 amino acids. V dropped 0 bases and J dropped 6 bases, with 12 bases sitting between them. In germline, CDR1 is SGHTA, CDR2 FQGNSA.

The chain recombines TRBV27 with TRBJ2-5; no firm D call. The germline V and J ends were trimmed by 0 bases and 1 base, with 18 bases remaining between them. The CDR3 spans 18 residues. Per the germline V gene, CDR1 is MNHEY and CDR2 is SMNVEV (reference sequence). CDR3 sequence reads: CASSLSGWQRPTQETQYF. The DNA for the CDR3 is TGTGCCAGCAGTTTATCGGGGTGGCAACGCCCAACCCAAGAGACCCAGTACTTC.

This clone occurred a few times. CDR3 sequence: CASSVGTGQAFF. DNA of the CDR3: TGTGCCAGCAGCGTCGGGACAGGACAAGCTTTCTTT. The chain combines TRBV7-9 with TRBJ1-1; TRBD1 matches at 8 bases. This CDR3 contains 12 residues. In germline, CDR1 is SEHNR, CDR2 FQNEAQ (reference sequence). V trimming: 5 bases; J trimming: 9 bases; junction bases outside the gene matches: 5.

The table lists this clone with a few counts. The rearrangement joins TRBV5-1 to TRBJ2-5; 8 bases align to TRBD1. CDR1 is SGHRS and CDR2 is YFSETQ in the germline V gene. Trimming cost V 3 bases and J 2 bases; bases outside gene matches: 3. The length of the CDR3 is 14 residues. CDR3 loop: CASSWTGQQETQYF. For the CDR3, the DNA is TGCGCCAGCAGCTGGACAGGGCAACAAGAGACCCAGTACTTC.

The chain uses TRBV27 and TRBJ2-1, with 11 bases fitting TRBD2. V lost 2 bases, J lost 7 bases, and 10 bases stayed unmatched. The CDR3 covers 17 residues. The germline V gene encodes CDR1 MNHEY and CDR2 SMNVEV (reference sequence). The CDR3 coding sequence is TGTGCCAGCAGTTTAAGGGTGGTAGCGGGAGGGGGAAATGAGCAGTTCTTC. Protein sequence: CASSLRVVAGGGNEQFF.

About this clone itself: This may stem from a read error, because a much larger clone lies one nucleotide away. This rearrangement joins TRBV25-1 to TRBJ2-5, with 12 bases fitting TRBD2. Germline CDR1 is MGHDK and CDR2 is SYGVNS. The CDR3 contains 17 residues. CDR3 in DNA: TGTGCCAGCAGTGATCTGACTAGCGGGGGCTCTCAAGAGAGCCAGTACTTC. This codes for CASSDLTSGGSQESQYF.

The V call is TRBV7-6, the J call TRBJ1-1; D is ambiguous. The CDR3 consists of 12 residues. V shed 8 bases and J shed 4 bases, with 11 bases lying between them. The germline gives CDR1 SGHVS, CDR2 FNYEAQ. CDR3 sequence reads: CASGGLGTEAFF. CDR3 DNA sequence: TGTGCCAGCGGTGGCTTGGGCACTGAAGCTTTCTTT.

Notes on this clone: Other DNA sequences in this specimen translate into the identical CDR3. V gene TRBV30 combines with J gene TRBJ2-3; D is unresolved. This CDR3 has 13 amino acids. Germline lookup yields CDR1 GTSNPN and CDR2 SVGIG (reference sequence). The germline V and J ends were trimmed by 2 bases and 5 bases, with 11 bases remaining between them. CDR3 in amino acids: CAWSRLSEDTQYF. Here the CDR3 DNA reads TGTGCCTGGAGTCGGCTCTCCGAAGATACGCAGTATTTT.